A selection of T cell receptor beta chains follows, all from one sample in a study of cytomegalovirus exposure and HLA in healthy donors. The assay was immunoSEQ multiplex PCR, and TCRdb's table has in-frame clones only and misses some. In the table there are 78,000 or so clones, more than 50% of which are singletons. Input material: PBMCs. These receptors were obtained from a male donor in good health and CMV-seropositive. Each CDR3 is given with its conserved first and last residue. The D gene is left open where the match is weak. Not every row has a clone size; where given, it reads once, few, many or a size class.

>TRBV6-5|TRBJ1-2|TRBD1|-
TGTGCCAGCAGTCTAACAGGGGGCTCCAACTATGGCTACACCTTC
CASSLTGGSNYGYTF
>TRBV5-1|TRBJ2-5|TRBD2|-
TGCGCCAGCAGAACTCCGGGGGGAAGAGGAGAGACCCAGTACTTC
CASRTPGGRGETQYF
>TRBV4-1|TRBJ2-2|-|-
TGCGCCAGCAGCCAAGATCGAGTCTCGGAGCTGTTTTTT
CASSQDRVSELFF
>TRBV27|TRBJ2-3|-|-
TGTGCCAGCAGTTTATCCCCCCCCCGGGCAGCGGCCACAGATACGCAGTATTTT
CASSLSPPRAAATDTQYF
>TRBV7-9|TRBJ1-1|-|-
TGTTCCAGCAGGGGCGGGGACACTGAAGCTTTCTTT
CSSRGGDTEAFF
>TRBV30|TRBJ1-1|TRBD1|-
TGTGCCTGGAGCTGGGACAGGGGGAAATCTGAAGCTTTCTTT
CAWSWDRGKSEAFF
>TRBV4-1|TRBJ2-7|TRBD2|-
TGCGCCAGCAGCCAGGAAACTAGCGGGGGGGCCTACGAGCAGTACTTC
CASSQETSGGAYEQYF
>TRBV9|TRBJ2-1|TRBD2|-
TGTGCCAGCAGCGTAGGGTCTAGCGGGGGCTACAATGAGCAGTTCTTC
CASSVGSSGGYNEQFF
>TRBV9|TRBJ2-1|-|few
TGTGCCAGCAGCGTAGAAGGGGACACGTCCTCCTACAATGAGCAGTTCTTC
CASSVEGDTSSYNEQFF
>TRBV11-3|TRBJ2-7|-|-
TGTGCCAGCAGCTCGCATAAGGACGGGATCCAGGAGCAGTACTTC
CASSSHKDGIQEQYF
>TRBV30|TRBJ1-1|-|few
TGTGCCTGGAGTGTAACTGAGAACACTGAAGCTTTCTTT
CAWSVTENTEAFF
>TRBV28|TRBJ2-2|-|-
TGTGCCAGCTACCCAGGGCTCGCGAACACCGGGGAGCTGTTTTTT
CASYPGLANTGELFF
>TRBV23-1|TRBJ1-6|-|-
TGCGCCAGCTGGGGGGGTTCACCCCTCCACTTT
CASWGGSPLHF
>TRBV19|TRBJ2-5|-|-
TGTGCCAGTACCAGAGGCTGGCCGGAGACCCAGTACTTC
CASTRGWPETQYF
>TRBV7-9|TRBJ2-7|TRBD2|-
TGTGCCAGCAGCTCTCTAGCGGATCAGTACTTC
CASSSLADQYF
>TRBV6-1|TRBJ2-5|-|-
TGTGCCAGCAGTGAACGCGTCGGGACCCAGTACTTC
CASSERVGTQYF
>TRBV2|TRBJ2-2|-|few
TGTGCCAGCAGTTGGGGCAGGGGGAACACCGGGGAGCTGTTTTTT
CASSWGRGNTGELFF
>TRBV7-9|TRBJ1-1|-|-
TGTGCCAGCAGCTTAGCGGGGGGGAGAGGCACTGAAGCTTTCTTT
CASSLAGGRGTEAFF
>TRBV9|TRBJ2-1|TRBD1|few
TGTGCCAGCAGCCCTCAGAGGGGGCCCTCCAATGAGCAGTTCTTC
CASSPQRGPSNEQFF
>TRBV28|TRBJ2-6|TRBD1|-
TGTGCCGGCACAGGGGGCGGTGGGGCCAACGTCCTGACTTTC
CAGTGGGGANVLTF
>TRBV9|TRBJ1-2|TRBD1|-
TGTGCCAGCAGCGGGCCAACCGGGACAGTTAACTATGGCTACACCTTC
CASSGPTGTVNYGYTF
>TRBV2|TRBJ2-7|TRBD1|-
TGTGCCAGCAGTCAATCCTGGACAGGGAACGAGCAGTACTTC
CASSQSWTGNEQYF
>TRBV29-1|TRBJ2-3|-|-
TGCAGCGTGCTGGGCCCGCGGGGATTAACGCAGTATTTT
CSVLGPRGLTQYF
>TRBV2|TRBJ1-1|-|-
TGTGCCAGCAGTGAAGGGAGGACGGGGAACACTGAAGCTTTCTTT
CASSEGRTGNTEAFF
>TRBV5-1|TRBJ2-7|-|-
TGCGCCAGCAGCTTCGACACGACCTACGAGCAGTACTTC
CASSFDTTYEQYF
>TRBV5-3|TRBJ2-3|-|-
TGTGCCAGATCTGGGCATAAGGTGGCAGATACGCAGTATTTT
CARSGHKVADTQYF
>TRBV7-3|TRBJ2-3|TRBD2|-
TGTGCCAGCAGCCCCTACCCGCTAGCGGGAGGCACAGATACGCAGTATTTT
CASSPYPLAGGTDTQYF
>TRBV28|TRBJ1-2|TRBD1|-
TGTGCCAGCAGCAGTTTGAGGGGACAGGGGAGTGGCTACACCTTC
CASSSLRGQGSGYTF
>TRBV5-1|TRBJ2-2|-|-
TGCGCCAGCAACCGGGAGAACACCGGGGAGCTGTTTTTT
CASNRENTGELFF
>TRBV7-9|TRBJ1-1|-|once
TGTGCCAGCAGCCGCAACTCGGAGCGAGCTTTCTTT
CASSRNSERAFF
>TRBV19|TRBJ1-1|TRBD1|-
TGTGCCAGTAGCCGAACAGGGGGGGCTGGAGCTTTCTTT
CASSRTGGAGAFF
>TRBV19|TRBJ1-3|-|few
TGTGCCAGTCTCGGGGATTACTCTGGAAACACCATATATTTT
CASLGDYSGNTIYF
>TRBV25-1|TRBJ2-7|-|-
TGTGCCAGCAGTGAATTAGGGGGACCGGGGGAGCAGTACTTC
CASSELGGPGEQYF
>TRBV6-1|TRBJ1-5|-|-
TGTGCCAGCAGGGGAGGGGCTAGCAATCAGCCCCAGCATTTT
CASRGGASNQPQHF
>TRBV15|TRBJ1-3|-|-
TGTGCCACCAGCAGAGGGGCGACCGGAAACACCATATATTTT
CATSRGATGNTIYF
>TRBV14|TRBJ2-1|-|once
TGTGCCAGCAGGAGGGGCGGCTCGATAGGAGGGCAAAATGAGCAGTTCTTC
CASRRGGSIGGQNEQFF